The 13 T cell receptor beta chains in this list originate from one sample, sequenced in a study of regulatory T cells in long-lasting Graves disease. In building TCR beta libraries, iRepertoire HTBI primers were used together with Arm-PCR of CDR3 regions. MiXCR, run by TCRdb on the multiplex PCR reads, gives a single entry per CDR3 protein. The sample includes 420,000 or so distinct CDR3 sequences, around 17% of them seen just once. Noted time point: newly diagnosed GD, antithyroid drugs for less than 3 months. RNA isolated from PBMCs was used to make the TCR library. Another study also made use of these data, one on T cells in Graves' hyperthyroidism and ophthalmopathy.

The sequences come from peripheral blood mononuclear cells (PBMCs), collected at new diagnosis, from a patient treated with antithyroid drugs. The receptor source for this set is a woman aged 18-29 years with Graves disease.

This rearrangement joins TRBV6-9 to TRBJ1-1, with D perhaps matching TRBD1 (6 bases). The germline CDR1 and CDR2 sequences are MNHGY and SVAAGI. V lost 2 bases to trimming and J lost 0 bases, with 13 bases between them. This CDR3 has 16 amino acids. The chain's CDR3 is CASSYRGGGVNTEAFF. The CDR3 region has the DNA TGTGCCAGCAGTTATAGGGGGGGCGGCGTGAACACTGAAGCTTTCTTT.

About this clonotype itself: Possible read error: a much larger clone is one base away. The genes are TRBV20-1 and TRBJ2-4; no clear D. From germline, CDR1 is DFQATT and CDR2 SNEGSKA (reference sequence). Trimming took 5 bases from V and 13 from J, leaving 15 bases between them. The CDR3 extends over 11 amino acids. The CDR3 nucleotides are TGCAGTGCTTGGGCGTTCAATGAGCAGTACTTC. Protein product: CSAWAFNEQYF.

This clonotype was counted ten times or more. The chain carries TRBV3-1 and TRBJ2-3, with 9 bases that match TRBD2. This CDR3 spans 11 amino acids. Germline V gene lookup returns CDR1 LGHDT and CDR2 YNNKEL (reference sequence). J gave up 14 bases and V 5 bases, and 5 bases lay outside the gene matches. The CDR3: CASSFLAGWYF. The DNA for the CDR3 is TGTGCCAGCAGCTTTCTAGCGGGATGGTATTTT.

This clonotype was found many times. The chain has TRBV7-3 and TRBJ2-3; D gene unclear. Per germline, CDR1 SGHTA and CDR2 FQGTGA. Trimming cost V 5 bases and J 2 bases, with 11 bases left between them. The CDR3 contains 14 residues. CDR3 region: CASSPLQPTDTQYF. In nucleotides, the CDR3 is TGTGCCAGCAGCCCCCTTCAACCCACAGATACGCAGTATTTT. The full variable domain, completed using reference TRBV7-3 and TRBJ2-3, is GAGVSQTPSNKVTEKGKYVELRCDPISGHTALYWYRQSLGQGPEFLIYFQGTGAADDSGLPNDRFFAVRPEGSVSTLKIQRTERGDSAVYLCASSPLQPTDTQYFGPGTRLTVL.

This clonotype appeared once. This sequence joins TRBV5-4 and TRBJ2-1; perhaps TRBD1 as D (6 bases). V gave up 2 bases and J gave up 8 bases, with 11 bases separating them. This CDR3 is 13 amino acids long. Germline lookup yields CDR1 SGHNT and CDR2 YYREEE (reference sequence). The chain's CDR3 is CASSFMGADEQFF. The DNA for the CDR3 is TGTGCCAGCAGCTTCATGGGGGCAGATGAGCAGTTCTTC.

This clonotype was recorded at least ten times. This chain connects TRBV18 to TRBJ1-3; the match to TRBD1 covers 12 bases. The J segment lost 7 bases and the V segment lost 3 bases, leaving 4 bases of the junction unmatched. This CDR3 is 15 amino acids long. Germline V gene sequence: CDR1 KGHSH, CDR2 LQKENI. The CDR3 loop reads CASSPRDRGHNTIYF. CDR3 in DNA: TGTGCCAGCTCACCCCGGGACAGGGGGCACAACACCATATATTTT.

This clonotype was counted many times. The rearrangement uses TRBV12-3 or TRBV12-4 and TRBJ2-1, with 14 positions matching TRBD2. The CDR3 loop spans 18 amino acids. J gave up 3 bases and V 4 bases, and 8 bases lay outside the gene matches. The CDR3 loop is CASSSPGLAGVDYNEQFF. In nucleotides, the CDR3 is TGTGCCAGCAGTTCCCCGGGACTAGCGGGAGTCGACTACAATGAGCAGTTCTTC.

This clonotype has a single count. The chain joins TRBV20-1 to TRBJ1-4; no clear D. There are 12 residues in the CDR3. V was cut by 2 bases and J by 6 bases, with 7 bases left in between. The germline CDR1 and CDR2 sequences are DFQATT and SNEGSKA (reference sequence). In DNA, the CDR3 is TGCAGTGCTAGAACAAGGGATGAAAAACTGTTTTTT. Residues: CSARTRDEKLFF.

In this sample, this clonotype turned up a few times. The chain recombines TRBV4-2 with TRBJ1-2, with a weak D call TRBD1 (6 bases). There are 15 residues in the CDR3. Germline lookup yields CDR1 LGHNA and CDR2 YNFKEQ. The ends were cut back, 2 bases at V and 5 bases at J, with 15 bases in the middle. In nucleotides, the CDR3 is TGTGCCAGCAGCCAATTCCAGGGGTTTGGGTATGGCTACACCTTC. This codes for CASSQFQGFGYGYTF.

The V and J genes are TRBV3-1 and TRBJ1-4; 8 nucleotides match TRBD1. V shed 3 bases and J 5 bases; nucleotides not matched to a gene: 5. The CDR3 loop spans 15 amino acids. Germline CDR1 reads LGHDT; CDR2 reads YNNKEL (reference sequence). The CDR3 loop is CASSHRQGKNEKLFF. As DNA, the CDR3 is TGTGCCAGCAGCCATCGACAGGGGAAGAATGAAAAACTGTTTTTT.

Here the CDR3 DNA reads TGTGCCAGCAGTGCCCTAGGCGGGTATAGAGCCAAAAACATTCAGTACTTC. Translated, it gives CASSALGGYRAKNIQYF. The chain is built from TRBV6-2 or TRBV6-3 and TRBJ2-4, with D possibly matching TRBD2 (5 bases). With 5 bases removed from V and 0 bases from J, the gap between germline ends came to 17 bases. CDR1 is MNHEY, CDR2 SVGEGT, per germline. This CDR3 is 17 amino acids long.

Ten or more counts support this clonotype. The V call is TRBV12-3 or TRBV12-4, the J call TRBJ2-3; D unresolved. Trimming pared 8 bases from V and 1 base from J, leaving 10 bases between. CDR3 size: 13 residues. The CDR3 sequence: CASSVQGTDTQYF. CDR3 nucleotides: TGTGCCAGCTCAGTGCAGGGCACAGATACGCAGTATTTT.

V usage is TRBV19 and J usage is TRBJ2-1; 11 nucleotides line up with TRBD2. Germline-derived CDR1 and CDR2 are LNHDA and SQIVND (reference sequence). With V trimmed by 3 bases and J by 7 bases, 11 bases remained unmatched. There are 17 residues in the CDR3. In DNA form, the CDR3 reads TGTGCCAGTAGTATCCCCATCACTAGCGGGAGAGTTAATGAGCAGTTCTTC. Its translation: CASSIPITSGRVNEQFF.